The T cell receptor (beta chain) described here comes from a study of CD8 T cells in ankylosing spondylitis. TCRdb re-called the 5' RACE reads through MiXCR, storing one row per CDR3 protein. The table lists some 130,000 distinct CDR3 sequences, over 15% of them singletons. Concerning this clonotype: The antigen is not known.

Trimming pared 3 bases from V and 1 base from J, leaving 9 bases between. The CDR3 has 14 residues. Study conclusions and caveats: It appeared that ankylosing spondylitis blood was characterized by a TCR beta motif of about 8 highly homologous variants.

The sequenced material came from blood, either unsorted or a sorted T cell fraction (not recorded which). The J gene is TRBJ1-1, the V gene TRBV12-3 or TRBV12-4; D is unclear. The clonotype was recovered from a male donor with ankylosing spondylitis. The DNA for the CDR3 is TGTGCCAGCAGTTTTCAGGCTGAGAACACTGAAGCTTTCTTT. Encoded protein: CASSFQAENTEAFF.